The present T cell receptor beta chain was sequenced within a study of PD-L1 blockade in urothelial cancer. Across the whole study: Atezolizumab was started by patients in the mid-2010s at 1,200 mg intravenously every 3 weeks. Samples of blood were analyzed 3 weeks (second dose) and 6 weeks after treatment start.

Specified time point: pretreatment peripheral blood. Patients were living with locally advanced or metastatic urothelial carcinoma. Between 1 and 8 samples, pretreatment and on-treatment, were given by each patient. The CDR3 runs to 15 residues. From germline, CDR1 is SGHTA and CDR2 FQGNSA. Trimming removed 3 bases at V and 5 bases at J, with 15 bases between. Sequencing was performed with immunoSEQ multiplex PCR; in TCRdb, only in-frame clones are kept and a portion is missing. The sample lists 75,000 to 95,000 clones, about 85% seen once, with about 6.7% in the top ten. The sequencing used PBMCs, collected around atezolizumab (anti-PD-L1) treatment. This chain links TRBV7-2 with TRBJ2-3; a possible D gene is TRBD1 (5 bases). The TCR was taken from a man aged 40-55 years with urothelial cancer. CDR3 sequence: CASSFRQGRRDTQYF. The CDR3, as DNA: TGTGCCAGCAGCTTTAGGCAGGGAAGGAGAGATACGCAGTATTTT.